Listed here are 12 T cell receptor beta chains from one sample, sequenced in a study of response to subunit inactivated influenza vaccine. One entry per CDR3 protein results from TCRdb running MiXCR on the RT-PCR reads. Seen here are 530,000 or so distinct CDR3 sequences, about 14% observed once, and the top ten hold more than 9.5%. The sample was PBMCs from blood, taken 12 days after vaccination. Receptor source: a man between 50 and 59 years old who received an inactivated influenza vaccine.

This clonotype was seen only a few times. This chain uses TRBV4-2 with TRBJ2-5; a possible D gene is TRBD2 (6 bases). The CDR3 sequence is 16 residues long. V lost 4 bases, J lost 2 bases, and 17 bases lay in between. Germline loops: CDR1 LGHNA, CDR2 YNFKEQ. The CDR3 reads CASSREVQVQQETQYF. CDR3 nucleotide sequence: TGTGCCAGCAGCCGGGAGGTACAGGTACAGCAAGAGACCCAGTACTTC.

This clonotype was seen more than once but under ten times. The V call is TRBV7-9, the J call TRBJ1-6, with 7 bases that match TRBD1. The CDR3 spans 13 residues. Germline V gives CDR1 SEHNR, CDR2 FQNEAQ (reference sequence). V trimming: 2 bases; J trimming: 10 bases; junction bases outside the gene matches: 2. The CDR3 reads CASSLRGPSPLHF. CDR3 DNA: TGTGCCAGCAGCTTAAGGGGGCCCTCACCCCTCCACTTT. Drawing the rest from reference TRBV7-9 and TRBJ1-6, the complete variable domain is DTGVSQNPRHKITKRGQNVTFRCDPISEHNRLYWYRQTLGQGPEFLTYFQNEAQLEKSRLLSDRFSAERPKGSFSTLEIQRTEQGDSAMYLCASSLRGPSPLHFGNGTRLTVT.

The table lists this clonotype with many counts. The J gene is TRBJ2-2, the V gene TRBV20-1, with D tentatively TRBD1 or TRBD2 (5 bases each). The CDR3 spans 14 residues. Trimming shortened V by 7 bases and J by 7 bases, and 19 bases separated the two germline ends. CDR1 is DFQATT and CDR2 is SNEGSKA in the germline V gene (reference sequence). The CDR3 DNA reads as TGCAGTGGTTTCTTGGGACGAGGAGGCGGGGAGCTGTTTTTT. Its protein is CSGFLGRGGGELFF.

This clonotype was seen a handful of times. The chain recombines TRBV10-3 with TRBJ2-1; 10 positions match TRBD2. The junction had 5 bases not matched to a gene; V was cut back by 5 bases and J by 7 bases. The CDR3 sequence is 14 residues long. Per germline, CDR1 ENHRY and CDR2 SYGVKD. CDR3 amino acids: CAISLSGRVNEQFF. CDR3 coding DNA: TGTGCCATCAGTCTGAGCGGGAGGGTAAATGAGCAGTTCTTC.

This clonotype was counted between two and nine times. The rearrangement uses TRBV28 and TRBJ2-5; 8 bases match TRBD1. With V trimmed by 5 bases and J by 1 base, 9 bases remained unmatched. The CDR3 spans 16 residues. CDR1 is MDHEN and CDR2 is SYDVKM in the germline V gene. CDR3 sequence reads: CASSPWTGLGQETQYF. CDR3 coding DNA: TGTGCCAGCAGTCCATGGACAGGGTTAGGCCAAGAGACCCAGTACTTC.

This clonotype was picked up a small number of times. The genes are TRBV14 and TRBJ2-1; D not resolved. The germline CDR1 and CDR2 sequences are SGHDN and FVKESK. The germline V and J ends were trimmed by 0 bases and 6 bases, with 12 bases remaining between them. The CDR3 length is 15 residues. CDR3 bases: TGTGCCAGCAGCCAAGATCCTACGACAACCAATGAGCAGTTCTTC. Translating gives CASSQDPTTTNEQFF.

With respect to this clonotype: One end of the junction varies from germline; a read error may be responsible. The rearrangement joins TRBV3-1 to TRBJ2-5, with D possibly matching TRBD2 (6 bases). This CDR3 is 13 amino acids long. The germline V gene encodes CDR1 LGHDT and CDR2 YNNKEL (reference sequence). The CDR3 reads CASSQDPGESQYF. In nucleotides, the CDR3 is TGTGCCAGCAGCCAAGACCCGGGGGAGAGCCAGTACTTC.

This chain links TRBV6-2 or TRBV6-3 with TRBJ2-3; 8 bases are shared with TRBD2. V gave up 6 bases and J gave up 5 bases; unmatched junction bases: 13. The CDR3 covers 16 residues. Germline CDR1 and CDR2: MNHEY and SVGEGT. This CDR3 is CASSHPQTSALDTQYF. CDR3 in DNA: TGTGCCAGCAGCCACCCCCAGACTAGCGCCTTAGATACGCAGTATTTT.

This clonotype was seen ten or more times. The chain uses TRBV4-2 and TRBJ2-2; D is uncertain. Germline assignment: CDR1 LGHNA and CDR2 YNFKEQ. Trimming took off 1 base at V and 0 bases at J, with 9 bases between the two ends. CDR3 length: 16 residues. CDR3 DNA: TGTGCCAGCAGCCAAGTACATCGGGCGAACACCGGGGAGCTGTTTTTT. Protein sequence: CASSQVHRANTGELFF.

The rearrangement uses TRBV28 and TRBJ1-4; D call uncertain. CDR3 length: 16 amino acids. Germline CDR1 is MDHEN and CDR2 is SYDVKM. The germline V and J ends were trimmed by 5 bases and 3 bases, with 16 bases remaining between them. The chain's CDR3 is CASSPIKLTPNEKLFF. The CDR3 nucleotides are TGTGCCAGCAGTCCCATTAAGTTGACACCTAATGAAAAACTGTTTTTT.

CDR3 loop: CAISGDTEQYF. CDR3 sequence (DNA): TGTGCCATCAGTGGGGATACAGAGCAGTACTTC. The chain recombines TRBV10-3 with TRBJ2-7, with D unresolved. V shed 4 bases and J shed 7 bases, with 8 bases lying between them. The CDR3 consists of 11 residues. Germline assignment: CDR1 ENHRY and CDR2 SYGVKD.

The chain has TRBV4-2 and TRBJ2-7; TRBD2 matches 7 bases. The J segment lost 4 bases and the V segment lost 0 bases, leaving 0 bases of the junction unmatched. Per the germline V gene, CDR1 is LGHNA and CDR2 is YNFKEQ. This CDR3 region has 13 residues. The CDR3 nucleotides are TGTGCCAGCAGCCAAGAGGGAGGGTACGAGCAGTACTTC. Translation: CASSQEGGYEQYF.